These T cell receptor beta chains were read from a single sample in a study of cytomegalovirus exposure and HLA in healthy donors. This table comes from immunoSEQ multiplex PCR, and its TCRdb copy is limited to in-frame clones, with some not included. The table lists 200,000 to 250,000 clones, about 80% of them singletons. The source material was PBMCs. The receptors were sampled from a girl between 10 and 17 years old in good health and CMV-seronegative. Each CDR3 is given with its conserved first and last residue. The order of the fields is D gene, J gene, V gene, clone size, CDR3 protein, CDR3 DNA. The D gene is left open where the match is weak. A clone size is listed for some rows: how often the clone was seen (once, few, many), or a class if it is expanded.

d_call: TRBD1; j_call: TRBJ1-2; v_call: TRBV30; clone_size: few; cdr3_aa: CAWSFPRTGGDYGYTF; cdr3_nt: TGTGCCTGGAGTTTCCCCCGGACAGGGGGGGACTATGGCTACACCTTC
d_call: TRBD2; j_call: TRBJ2-1; v_call: TRBV11-2; clone_size: NA; cdr3_aa: CASSQAAMRLAGDEQFF; cdr3_nt: TGTGCCAGCAGCCAAGCAGCTATGCGACTAGCCGGGGATGAGCAGTTCTTC
d_call: TRBD1; j_call: TRBJ2-7; v_call: TRBV6-6; clone_size: once; cdr3_aa: CASSPTGVQYF; cdr3_nt: TGTGCCAGCAGCCCGACAGGGGTGCAGTACTTC
d_call: TRBD1; j_call: TRBJ1-2; v_call: TRBV5-1; clone_size: few; cdr3_aa: CASSLEQGERGYTF; cdr3_nt: TGCGCCAGCAGCTTGGAACAGGGGGAACGTGGCTACACCTTC
d_call: NA; j_call: TRBJ2-7; v_call: TRBV9; clone_size: NA; cdr3_aa: CASSVAGIGEQYF; cdr3_nt: TGTGCCAGCAGCGTAGCGGGGATCGGCGAGCAGTACTTC
d_call: TRBD2; j_call: TRBJ2-3; v_call: TRBV4-1; clone_size: NA; cdr3_aa: CASSQGRGLAGGPREADTQYF; cdr3_nt: TGCGCCAGCAGCCAGGGGCGGGGACTAGCGGGGGGGCCGAGGGAAGCAGATACGCAGTATTTT
d_call: TRBD1; j_call: TRBJ1-1; v_call: TRBV28; clone_size: NA; cdr3_aa: CASSTPGQPAFF; cdr3_nt: TGTGCCAGCAGTACCCCGGGACAGCCGGCTTTCTTT
d_call: NA; j_call: TRBJ2-7; v_call: TRBV9; clone_size: NA; cdr3_aa: CASSVGLTESYEQYF; cdr3_nt: TGTGCCAGCAGCGTAGGGTTGACTGAATCCTACGAGCAGTACTTC
d_call: TRBD1; j_call: TRBJ2-7; v_call: TRBV18; clone_size: NA; cdr3_aa: CASSPRDSSYEQYF; cdr3_nt: TGTGCCAGCTCACCCCGGGACAGCTCCTACGAGCAGTACTTC
d_call: NA; j_call: TRBJ2-1; v_call: TRBV11-2; clone_size: NA; cdr3_aa: CASSLVGGTKNNEQFF; cdr3_nt: TGTGCCAGCAGCTTAGTAGGCGGGACGAAGAACAATGAGCAGTTCTTC
d_call: TRBD2; j_call: TRBJ2-3; v_call: TRBV7-2; clone_size: few; cdr3_aa: CASSLLAGTDTQYF; cdr3_nt: TGTGCCAGCAGCTTACTAGCGGGCACAGATACGCAGTATTTT
d_call: NA; j_call: TRBJ1-2; v_call: TRBV5-4; clone_size: NA; cdr3_aa: CASSSMQYGYTF; cdr3_nt: TGTGCCAGCAGCTCAATGCAGTATGGCTACACCTTC
d_call: NA; j_call: TRBJ1-4; v_call: TRBV28; clone_size: NA; cdr3_aa: CASSFLQVNEKLFF; cdr3_nt: TGTGCCAGCAGTTTTTTACAGGTCAATGAAAAACTGTTTTTT
d_call: TRBD1; j_call: TRBJ2-2; v_call: TRBV28; clone_size: NA; cdr3_aa: CASSSVGTGGGGLFF; cdr3_nt: TGTGCCAGCAGTTCAGTAGGGACAGGGGGCGGAGGGCTGTTTTTT
d_call: TRBD1; j_call: TRBJ2-2; v_call: TRBV4-3; clone_size: NA; cdr3_aa: CASSQAGQGLSNTGELFF; cdr3_nt: TGCGCCAGCAGCCAGGCGGGACAGGGGCTCTCGAACACCGGGGAGCTGTTTTTT
d_call: TRBD2; j_call: TRBJ2-7; v_call: TRBV28; clone_size: NA; cdr3_aa: CASRTGTSRGSEQYF; cdr3_nt: TGTGCCAGCAGAACCGGGACTAGCCGGGGGTCCGAGCAGTACTTC
d_call: NA; j_call: TRBJ1-6; v_call: TRBV4-1; clone_size: few; cdr3_aa: CASSQGAGRSYNSPLHF; cdr3_nt: TGCGCCAGCAGCCAAGGGGCGGGTCGCTCCTATAATTCACCCCTCCACTTT
d_call: NA; j_call: TRBJ2-4; v_call: TRBV15; clone_size: NA; cdr3_aa: CATSGSGLAKNIQYF; cdr3_nt: TGTGCCACCAGCGGTAGCGGTTTAGCCAAAAACATTCAGTACTTC
d_call: NA; j_call: TRBJ1-5; v_call: TRBV18; clone_size: NA; cdr3_aa: CASSHQGSHQPQHF; cdr3_nt: TGTGCCAGCTCTCATCAGGGTTCGCATCAGCCCCAGCATTTT
d_call: NA; j_call: TRBJ1-1; v_call: TRBV5-1; clone_size: once; cdr3_aa: CASSLYYVGNQPNTEAFF; cdr3_nt: TGCGCCAGCAGCTTGTATTACGTGGGCAATCAGCCGAACACTGAAGCTTTCTTT
d_call: TRBD1; j_call: TRBJ2-2; v_call: TRBV5-1; clone_size: NA; cdr3_aa: CASSRTGSSGELFF; cdr3_nt: TGCGCCAGCAGCCGGACAGGGTCTAGCGGGGAGCTGTTTTTT
d_call: NA; j_call: TRBJ2-1; v_call: TRBV4-3; clone_size: NA; cdr3_aa: CASSQDSKAFNEQFF; cdr3_nt: TGCGCCAGCAGCCAAGATTCGAAAGCCTTCAATGAGCAGTTCTTC
d_call: TRBD1; j_call: TRBJ2-1; v_call: TRBV7-3; clone_size: NA; cdr3_aa: CASSQGALGNEQFF; cdr3_nt: TGTGCCAGCAGCCAGGGGGCCCTGGGCAATGAGCAGTTCTTC
d_call: NA; j_call: TRBJ2-7; v_call: TRBV5-4; clone_size: NA; cdr3_aa: CASSLRGGVGEQYF; cdr3_nt: TGTGCCAGCAGCTTGAGGGGTGGAGTTGGCGAGCAGTACTTC
d_call: TRBD2; j_call: TRBJ2-3; v_call: TRBV4-2; clone_size: NA; cdr3_aa: CASSQDGRGATDTQYF; cdr3_nt: TGTGCCAGCAGCCAAGATGGGCGGGGGGCGACAGATACGCAGTATTTT
d_call: TRBD2; j_call: TRBJ2-1; v_call: TRBV7-8; clone_size: NA; cdr3_aa: CASSLLAGVEQFF; cdr3_nt: TGTGCCAGCAGCTTACTAGCGGGAGTTGAGCAGTTCTTC
d_call: NA; j_call: TRBJ2-7; v_call: TRBV7-2; clone_size: NA; cdr3_aa: CASSLGVGGVSYEQYF; cdr3_nt: TGTGCCAGCAGCTTAGGAGTAGGGGGTGTCTCCTACGAGCAGTACTTC
d_call: TRBD1; j_call: TRBJ2-7; v_call: TRBV18; clone_size: NA; cdr3_aa: CASSQGTGPLYEQYF; cdr3_nt: TGTGCCAGCTCACAGGGGACAGGGCCCCTCTACGAGCAGTACTTC
d_call: NA; j_call: TRBJ2-2; v_call: TRBV11-2; clone_size: NA; cdr3_aa: CASSILQGTGELFF; cdr3_nt: TGTGCCAGCAGCATCCTACAGGGCACCGGGGAGCTGTTTTTT
d_call: NA; j_call: TRBJ2-1; v_call: TRBV2; clone_size: NA; cdr3_aa: CASGGGAYNEQFF; cdr3_nt: TGTGCCAGTGGGGGGGGCGCCTACAATGAGCAGTTCTTC
d_call: TRBD1; j_call: TRBJ2-5; v_call: TRBV12-5; clone_size: NA; cdr3_aa: CASGDQGEKTQYF; cdr3_nt: TGTGCTAGTGGAGACCAGGGGGAGAAGACCCAGTACTTC
d_call: TRBD2; j_call: TRBJ2-1; v_call: TRBV10-3; clone_size: NA; cdr3_aa: CAISPSLAGGGENEQFF; cdr3_nt: TGTGCCATCAGCCCCTCACTAGCGGGGGGAGGTGAGAATGAGCAGTTCTTC
d_call: NA; j_call: TRBJ2-1; v_call: TRBV7-2; clone_size: NA; cdr3_aa: CASSLRGLPGNEQFF; cdr3_nt: TGTGCCAGCAGCTTAAGGGGCCTTCCTGGGAATGAGCAGTTCTTC
d_call: NA; j_call: TRBJ1-1; v_call: TRBV5-4; clone_size: NA; cdr3_aa: CASSLDGDTTEAFF; cdr3_nt: TGTGCCAGCAGCTTAGACGGGGACACCACTGAAGCTTTCTTT
d_call: NA; j_call: TRBJ1-5; v_call: TRBV7-3; clone_size: NA; cdr3_aa: CASSGREESNQPQHF; cdr3_nt: TGTGCCAGCAGCGGCCGGGAGGAAAGCAATCAGCCCCAGCATTTT
d_call: NA; j_call: TRBJ1-1; v_call: TRBV9; clone_size: NA; cdr3_aa: CASSVAGSTEAFF; cdr3_nt: TGTGCCAGCAGCGTAGCAGGGTCCACTGAAGCTTTCTTT
d_call: TRBD2; j_call: TRBJ2-7; v_call: TRBV6-1; clone_size: NA; cdr3_aa: CASRTSGYEQYF; cdr3_nt: TGTGCCAGCAGGACTAGCGGATACGAGCAGTACTTC
d_call: TRBD1; j_call: TRBJ1-5; v_call: TRBV7-2; clone_size: NA; cdr3_aa: CASSLRQGRSNQPQHF; cdr3_nt: TGTGCCAGCAGCTTACGACAGGGTAGGAGCAATCAGCCCCAGCATTTT
d_call: NA; j_call: TRBJ2-7; v_call: TRBV29-1; clone_size: once; cdr3_aa: CSVGHKKSGEQYF; cdr3_nt: TGCAGCGTGGGACATAAAAAATCGGGCGAGCAGTACTTC
d_call: TRBD1; j_call: TRBJ1-2; v_call: TRBV5-1; clone_size: NA; cdr3_aa: CASSLGQGGPYGYTF; cdr3_nt: TGCGCCAGCAGCTTGGGGCAGGGGGGCCCCTATGGCTACACCTTC
d_call: TRBD2; j_call: TRBJ2-3; v_call: TRBV4-3; clone_size: NA; cdr3_aa: CASSQDGLAGGDVPDTQYF; cdr3_nt: TGCGCCAGCAGCCAAGACGGATTAGCGGGGGGGGATGTTCCAGATACGCAGTATTTT
d_call: TRBD2; j_call: TRBJ2-7; v_call: TRBV5-1; clone_size: NA; cdr3_aa: CASSPRTSGNYEQYF; cdr3_nt: TGCGCCAGCAGCCCCCGGACTAGCGGCAACTACGAGCAGTACTTC
d_call: NA; j_call: TRBJ1-6; v_call: TRBV5-5; clone_size: NA; cdr3_aa: CASSLGGPDFSGSSPLHF; cdr3_nt: TGTGCCAGCAGCCTGGGGGGGCCCGATTTTTCGGGATCTTCACCCCTCCACTTT
d_call: NA; j_call: TRBJ1-5; v_call: TRBV10-3; clone_size: NA; cdr3_aa: CATARLENQPQHF; cdr3_nt: TGTGCCACGGCTAGGTTGGAAAATCAGCCCCAGCATTTT
d_call: NA; j_call: TRBJ1-3; v_call: TRBV28; clone_size: NA; cdr3_aa: CASSRGSGNTIYF; cdr3_nt: TGTGCCAGCAGCCGGGGCTCTGGAAACACCATATATTTT
d_call: NA; j_call: TRBJ1-2; v_call: TRBV4-3; clone_size: NA; cdr3_aa: CASSLQGTQNGYTF; cdr3_nt: TGCGCCAGCAGTTTACAAGGGACACAGAATGGCTACACCTTC
d_call: TRBD1; j_call: TRBJ1-2; v_call: TRBV9; clone_size: NA; cdr3_aa: CASSGLRAGGPYGYTF; cdr3_nt: TGTGCCAGCAGCGGGCTTAGGGCAGGGGGCCCCTATGGCTACACCTTC
d_call: NA; j_call: TRBJ2-1; v_call: TRBV11-2; clone_size: NA; cdr3_aa: CASSSGGTPDEQFF; cdr3_nt: TGTGCCAGCAGCTCCGGAGGCACCCCAGACGAGCAGTTCTTC
d_call: NA; j_call: TRBJ2-2; v_call: TRBV28; clone_size: few; cdr3_aa: CASSLYQTHGERNTGELFF; cdr3_nt: TGTGCCAGCAGTTTATACCAAACCCACGGGGAACGAAACACCGGGGAGCTGTTTTTT
d_call: NA; j_call: TRBJ2-3; v_call: TRBV5-4; clone_size: NA; cdr3_aa: CASSKEGAKDTQYF; cdr3_nt: TGTGCCAGCAGCAAGGAAGGAGCAAAAGATACGCAGTATTTT